This TCR beta chain was obtained from a study of PD-1 blockade in classical Hodgkin lymphoma. Study-level points and caveats: Patients starting nivolumab less than 1 year after ASCT had lower diversity and were excluded from later analyses. Lower baseline TCR diversity was reported for newly diagnosed patients than for healthy donors.

The time point here: cycle 4 day 1 (C4D1), after less than 7 weeks of nivolumab. Every one of the patients relapsed after autologous stem cell transplantation (brentuximab vedotin exposure was variable). This clone occurred once. Its antigen is as yet unknown. The V gene end was trimmed by 3 bases and the J gene end by 1 base; junction bases not matched to a gene: 1. The CDR3 runs 14 residues. CDR1 SGHRS and CDR2 YFSETQ come from the germline V gene. The assay was immunoSEQ multiplex PCR, and TCRdb's table has in-frame clones only and misses some. This sample has around 45,000 clones, with approximately 78% found just once.

The material sequenced was peripheral blood mononuclear cells (PBMCs), taken before the fourth cycle of nivolumab. The genes are TRBV5-1 and TRBJ1-1, with 9 bases identical to TRBD1. This TCR was sampled from a human donor with classical Hodgkin lymphoma. The CDR3 sequence: CASSWDRANTEAFF. The CDR3 coding sequence is TGCGCCAGCAGCTGGGACAGGGCGAACACTGAAGCTTTCTTT.